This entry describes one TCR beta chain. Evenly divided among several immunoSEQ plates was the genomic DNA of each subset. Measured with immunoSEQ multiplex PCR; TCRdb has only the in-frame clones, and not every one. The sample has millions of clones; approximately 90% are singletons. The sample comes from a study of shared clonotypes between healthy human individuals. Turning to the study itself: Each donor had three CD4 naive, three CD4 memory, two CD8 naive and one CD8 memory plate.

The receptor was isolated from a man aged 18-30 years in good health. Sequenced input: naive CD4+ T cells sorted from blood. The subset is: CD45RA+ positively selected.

Written as DNA, the CDR3 is TGTGCCAGCAGCTTCCAGGTGGGGTACTCTGGGGCCAACGTCCTGACTTTC. Protein product: CASSFQVGYSGANVLTF. V is TRBV5-4 and J is TRBJ2-6, with D unclear. The V end lost 2 bases, the J end lost 0 bases, and 12 bases lay between the germline ends. CDR3 length: 17 residues. Germline lookup yields CDR1 SGHNT and CDR2 YYREEE (reference sequence).